One and the same sample provided the 2 T cell receptor beta chains below, sequenced in a study of cytomegalovirus exposure and HLA in healthy donors. Clones were read by immunoSEQ multiplex PCR, and TCRdb kept only the in-frame ones, dropping some. Of some 120,000 clones listed, almost 90% are singletons. Source material: PBMCs. The source is a man in his thirties or forties in good health and CMV-seronegative.

J is TRBJ1-2 and V is TRBV5-5; no firm D call. Germline loops: CDR1 SGHKS, CDR2 YYEKEE (reference sequence). The CDR3 runs 12 residues. V was trimmed by 2 bases and J by 7 bases, leaving 9 bases between them. In DNA, the CDR3 is TGTGCCAGCAGCTTTAAAAGCTTTGGCTACACCTTC. As protein: CASSFKSFGYTF.

V usage is TRBV7-7 and J usage is TRBJ2-2; 7 nucleotides line up with TRBD1. Germline-derived CDR1 and CDR2 are SSHAT and FNYEAQ (reference sequence). The trim removed 7 bases at V and 1 base at J, leaving 6 bases unmatched. This CDR3 spans 15 amino acids. CDR3 sequence: CASTYRDRNTGELFF. CDR3 coding DNA: TGTGCCAGCACCTACCGGGACAGGAACACCGGGGAGCTGTTTTTT.